Sequencing of this T cell receptor beta chain was carried out in a study of identical twins. This clonotype was recorded many times. MiXCR, run by TCRdb on the 5' RACE reads, gives a single entry per CDR3 protein. Among 200,000 to 300,000 distinct CDR3 sequences, around 6.6% were seen once, and the ten largest hold 3% to 4%. This sample also belongs to another study, concerning yellow fever vaccine responses in identical twins.

The receptor comes from a woman aged 18-35 years in good health. The sequenced sample was memory (CD45RO+) T cells sorted from blood.

The CDR3 nucleotides read TGCAGTGCCCCAAAGAGACAGGGGAAGAACACTGAAGCTTTCTTT. Translating gives CSAPKRQGKNTEAFF. The genes are TRBV20-1 and TRBJ1-1; 8 bases match TRBD1. The CDR3 has 15 residues. From germline, CDR1 is DFQATT and CDR2 SNEGSKA (reference sequence). The junction had 10 bases not matched to a gene; V was cut back by 6 bases and J by 1 base.